This is a list of T cell receptor beta chains from one sample in a study of blood T cell repertoires in COVID-19. Sequencing was performed with immunoSEQ multiplex PCR; in TCRdb, only in-frame clones are kept and a portion is missing. The table lists about 400,000 clones, around 89% of them singletons. The sample consisted of peripheral blood. Receptors originate from a man in his forties with acute or convalescent COVID-19. The CDR3 runs from the conserved cysteine through the conserved F or W. D genes are given only for firm matches. Size is omitted from some rows. Given values are once, few, many or a class for expanded clones.

V gene: TRBV27
J gene: TRBJ1-1
clone size: NA
CDR3 length: 14
D gene: TRBD1
CDR3 protein: CASTKQGAGTEAFF
CDR3 DNA: TGTGCCAGCACCAAACAGGGGGCAGGCACTGAAGCTTTCTTT

V gene: TRBV5-6
J gene: TRBJ2-2
clone size: NA
CDR3 length: 12
D gene: NA
CDR3 protein: CASSSYTGELFF
CDR3 DNA: TGTGCCAGCAGCTCCTACACCGGGGAGCTGTTTTTT

V gene: TRBV25-1
J gene: TRBJ1-4
clone size: NA
CDR3 length: 18
D gene: TRBD1
CDR3 protein: CASSNPGTGHGTNEKLFF
CDR3 DNA: TGTGCCAGCAGTAACCCCGGGACAGGGCATGGGACTAATGAAAAACTGTTTTTT

V gene: TRBV6-4
J gene: TRBJ2-2
clone size: NA
CDR3 length: 12
D gene: NA
CDR3 protein: CASRSHTGELFF
CDR3 DNA: TGTGCCAGCAGGAGTCACACCGGGGAGCTGTTTTTT

V gene: TRBV7-8
J gene: TRBJ1-5
clone size: NA
CDR3 length: 14
D gene: NA
CDR3 protein: CASSLVFSNQPQHF
CDR3 DNA: TGTGCCAGCAGCTTAGTATTTAGCAATCAGCCCCAGCATTTT

V gene: TRBV4-1
J gene: TRBJ2-3
clone size: NA
CDR3 length: 16
D gene: TRBD2
CDR3 protein: CASSQPGLAGYNTQYF
CDR3 DNA: TGCGCCAGCAGCCAGCCGGGACTAGCGGGGTATAATACGCAGTATTTT

V gene: TRBV28
J gene: TRBJ1-5
clone size: NA
CDR3 length: 14
D gene: NA
CDR3 protein: CASRITGGLRPQHF
CDR3 DNA: TGTGCCAGCAGAATTACGGGTGGCCTAAGGCCCCAGCATTTT

V gene: TRBV5-4
J gene: TRBJ1-6
clone size: NA
CDR3 length: 15
D gene: TRBD1
CDR3 protein: CASSLDAGGNSPLHF
CDR3 DNA: TGTGCCAGCAGCTTGGACGCAGGGGGAAATTCACCCCTCCACTTT

V gene: TRBV7-2
J gene: TRBJ1-2
clone size: NA
CDR3 length: 15
D gene: NA
CDR3 protein: CASSPIPQGYYGYTF
CDR3 DNA: TGTGCCAGCAGCCCAATACCGCAGGGTTACTATGGCTACACCTTC

V gene: TRBV7-8
J gene: TRBJ2-7
clone size: NA
CDR3 length: 15
D gene: NA
CDR3 protein: CASNGPGLGSYEQYF
CDR3 DNA: TGTGCCAGCAACGGACCAGGGTTAGGATCCTACGAGCAGTACTTC

V gene: TRBV29-1
J gene: TRBJ2-1
clone size: NA
CDR3 length: 13
D gene: TRBD2
CDR3 protein: CSVGSGAFNEQFF
CDR3 DNA: TGCAGCGTTGGTAGCGGGGCCTTCAATGAGCAGTTCTTC

V gene: TRBV7-2
J gene: TRBJ1-2
clone size: NA
CDR3 length: 14
D gene: TRBD1
CDR3 protein: CASSGQGFSYGYTF
CDR3 DNA: TGTGCCAGCAGCGGACAGGGTTTTAGCTATGGCTACACCTTC

V gene: TRBV15
J gene: TRBJ2-7
clone size: NA
CDR3 length: 16
D gene: TRBD2
CDR3 protein: CATSSGLAGVSYEQYF
CDR3 DNA: TGTGCCACCAGCAGCGGGTTAGCGGGAGTATCCTACGAGCAGTACTTC

V gene: TRBV12-3/TRBV12-4
J gene: TRBJ2-7
clone size: NA
CDR3 length: 12
D gene: NA
CDR3 protein: CASSRLAYEQYF
CDR3 DNA: TGTGCCAGCAGCAGACTCGCCTACGAGCAGTACTTC

V gene: TRBV23-1
J gene: TRBJ1-1
clone size: NA
CDR3 length: 20
D gene: NA
CDR3 protein: CASSQSLARGGTPMNTEAFF
CDR3 DNA: TGCGCCAGCAGTCAATCTTTGGCTCGGGGGGGTACTCCTATGAACACTGAAGCTTTCTTT

V gene: TRBV28
J gene: TRBJ1-5
clone size: once
CDR3 length: 17
D gene: TRBD1
CDR3 protein: CASSSDGTASNQLAQHF
CDR3 DNA: TGTGCCAGCAGTTCCGATGGGACAGCAAGCAATCAGTTGGCCCAGCATTTT

V gene: TRBV21-1
J gene: TRBJ1-3
clone size: NA
CDR3 length: 21
D gene: NA
CDR3 protein: CASSKEVTRQGETYSGNTIYF
CDR3 DNA: TGTGCCAGCAGCAAAGAGGTTACGAGACAGGGGGAAACCTACTCTGGAAACACCATATATTTT

V gene: TRBV5-8
J gene: TRBJ2-1
clone size: once
CDR3 length: 15
D gene: TRBD1
CDR3 protein: CASSTRDRGFNEQFF
CDR3 DNA: TGTGCCAGCAGCACCCGGGACAGGGGTTTCAATGAGCAGTTCTTC

V gene: TRBV6-5
J gene: TRBJ2-3
clone size: NA
CDR3 length: 15
D gene: TRBD2
CDR3 protein: CASRLLAGGPHTQYF
CDR3 DNA: TGTGCCAGCAGACTACTAGCGGGGGGGCCACATACGCAGTATTTT

V gene: TRBV13
J gene: TRBJ2-3
clone size: NA
CDR3 length: 14
D gene: NA
CDR3 protein: CASSYAGGPDTQYF
CDR3 DNA: TGTGCCAGCAGCTACGCGGGTGGGCCAGATACGCAGTATTTT

V gene: TRBV27
J gene: TRBJ2-5
clone size: NA
CDR3 length: 13
D gene: NA
CDR3 protein: CASSWLVSGTQYF
CDR3 DNA: TGTGCCAGCAGTTGGCTAGTGAGTGGGACCCAGTACTTC

V gene: TRBV7-8
J gene: TRBJ1-1
clone size: NA
CDR3 length: 15
D gene: NA
CDR3 protein: CASSFLRGLSTEAFF
CDR3 DNA: TGTGCCAGCAGCTTCCTCCGGGGGTTGAGCACTGAAGCTTTCTTT

V gene: TRBV15
J gene: TRBJ2-7
clone size: NA
CDR3 length: 15
D gene: TRBD2
CDR3 protein: CATCPGLAGADEQYF
CDR3 DNA: TGTGCCACCTGCCCGGGACTAGCGGGAGCAGACGAGCAGTACTTC

V gene: TRBV11-2
J gene: TRBJ1-3
clone size: NA
CDR3 length: 13
D gene: NA
CDR3 protein: CASRQGAGNTIYF
CDR3 DNA: TGTGCCAGCAGGCAGGGCGCTGGAAACACCATATATTTT

V gene: TRBV5-5
J gene: TRBJ2-5
clone size: NA
CDR3 length: 14
D gene: NA
CDR3 protein: CASSLVGVGETQYF
CDR3 DNA: TGTGCCAGCAGCTTGGTTGGCGTCGGGGAGACCCAGTACTTC

V gene: TRBV18
J gene: TRBJ2-5
clone size: NA
CDR3 length: 16
D gene: NA
CDR3 protein: CASSQYREADQETQYF
CDR3 DNA: TGTGCCAGCTCACAATATCGGGAAGCAGACCAAGAGACCCAGTACTTC

V gene: TRBV6-5
J gene: TRBJ1-5
clone size: NA
CDR3 length: 14
D gene: NA
CDR3 protein: CASSTSGYSQPQHF
CDR3 DNA: TGTGCCAGCAGCACCTCGGGGTACAGTCAGCCCCAGCATTTT

V gene: TRBV12-3/TRBV12-4
J gene: TRBJ1-2
clone size: NA
CDR3 length: 13
D gene: TRBD1
CDR3 protein: CASSGETGSGYTF
CDR3 DNA: TGTGCCAGCAGCGGGGAGACAGGGTCTGGCTACACCTTC

V gene: TRBV20-1
J gene: TRBJ1-2
clone size: NA
CDR3 length: 13
D gene: NA
CDR3 protein: CSASLRSGNGYTF
CDR3 DNA: TGCAGTGCTAGTCTCCGGAGTGGAAATGGCTACACCTTC

V gene: TRBV9
J gene: TRBJ2-1
clone size: NA
CDR3 length: 16
D gene: NA
CDR3 protein: CASSGTPGPPQGEQFF
CDR3 DNA: TGTGCCAGCAGCGGTACGCCCGGGCCACCCCAGGGTGAGCAGTTCTTC

V gene: TRBV4-1
J gene: TRBJ1-4
clone size: NA
CDR3 length: 15
D gene: TRBD1
CDR3 protein: CASSQNRGQDEKLFF
CDR3 DNA: TGCGCCAGCAGCCAGAACAGGGGGCAGGACGAAAAACTGTTTTTT

V gene: TRBV29-1
J gene: TRBJ2-1
clone size: NA
CDR3 length: 13
D gene: NA
CDR3 protein: CSVEATAYNEQFF
CDR3 DNA: TGCAGCGTTGAAGCTACAGCCTACAATGAGCAGTTCTTC

V gene: TRBV5-6
J gene: TRBJ2-7
clone size: NA
CDR3 length: 15
D gene: TRBD2
CDR3 protein: CASSSLGLADYEQYF
CDR3 DNA: TGTGCCAGCAGCTCACTGGGACTAGCGGACTACGAGCAGTACTTC

V gene: TRBV5-1
J gene: TRBJ2-7
clone size: NA
CDR3 length: 15
D gene: TRBD1
CDR3 protein: CASSGPGQGAYEQYF
CDR3 DNA: TGCGCCAGCAGCGGACCGGGACAGGGGGCCTACGAGCAGTACTTC

V gene: TRBV11-2
J gene: TRBJ1-2
clone size: NA
CDR3 length: 14
D gene: TRBD1
CDR3 protein: CASRQNTGGYGYTF
CDR3 DNA: TGTGCCAGCAGGCAAAATACAGGGGGCTATGGCTACACCTTC

V gene: TRBV18
J gene: TRBJ2-5
clone size: NA
CDR3 length: 15
D gene: NA
CDR3 protein: CASSPLPTRGETQYF
CDR3 DNA: TGTGCCAGCTCACCACTACCGACTAGGGGAGAGACCCAGTACTTC

V gene: TRBV29-1
J gene: TRBJ1-2
clone size: NA
CDR3 length: 12
D gene: NA
CDR3 protein: CSVGDTNYGYTF
CDR3 DNA: TGCAGCGTTGGGGACACTAACTATGGCTACACCTTC

V gene: TRBV27
J gene: TRBJ2-4
clone size: NA
CDR3 length: 14
D gene: NA
CDR3 protein: CASSPPSRGNIQYF
CDR3 DNA: TGTGCCAGCAGTCCCCCTTCTAGGGGAAACATTCAGTACTTC

V gene: TRBV7-8
J gene: TRBJ2-1
clone size: once
CDR3 length: 14
D gene: NA
CDR3 protein: CASSFGGKYNEQFF
CDR3 DNA: TGTGCCAGCAGCTTTGGAGGTAAATACAATGAGCAGTTCTTC

V gene: TRBV3-1/TRBV3-2
J gene: TRBJ1-5
clone size: once
CDR3 length: 15
D gene: NA
CDR3 protein: CASSLGGGSNQPQHF
CDR3 DNA: TGTGCCAGCAGCCTCGGCGGTGGCAGCAATCAGCCCCAGCATTTT